The 10 T cell receptor beta chains in this list originate from one sample, sequenced in a study of CD8 T cells in ankylosing spondylitis. TCRdb re-called the 5' RACE reads through MiXCR, storing one row per CDR3 protein. The data hold approximately 150,000 distinct CDR3 sequences, with roughly 44% observed a single time. What was sequenced was synovial fluid, either unsorted or a sorted T cell fraction (not recorded which). Receptor source: a male donor with ankylosing spondylitis.

This chain uses TRBV12-3 or TRBV12-4 with TRBJ1-1, with D hard to call. V lost 7 bases, J lost 4 bases, and 13 bases lay in between. The CDR3 totals 13 residues. CDR3 nucleotides: TGTGCCAGCAATAAACCCGATGTCACTGAAGCTTTCTTT. It yields the protein CASNKPDVTEAFF.

The chain joins TRBV4-1 to TRBJ2-7; TRBD2 matches 8 bases. The CDR3 covers 18 residues. Germline V CDR1 and CDR2: MGHRA, YSYEKL. With 0 bases clipped from V and 2 bases from J, the junction kept 12 bases outside the gene matches. Here the CDR3 reads CASSQDPGGQSFPYEQYF. Written as DNA, the CDR3 is TGCGCCAGCAGCCAAGATCCGGGGGGGCAATCATTCCCCTACGAGCAGTACTTC.

The V gene is TRBV18, the J gene TRBJ2-3; D gene unclear. The V gene lost 2 bases and the J gene lost 6 bases, with 6 bases spanning the gap. This CDR3 contains 12 residues. Germline V gene lookup returns CDR1 KGHSH and CDR2 LQKENI. The DNA for the CDR3 is TGTGCCAGCTCACCAAATCGGGATACGCAGTATTTT. Its translation: CASSPNRDTQYF.

The chain combines TRBV5-1 with TRBJ2-5; the D gene is possibly TRBD1 (6 bases). The CDR3 runs 16 residues. Trimming shortened V by 4 bases and J by 5 bases, and 21 bases separated the two germline ends. CDR1 and CDR2 (germline): SGHRS, YFSETQ. CDR3 sequence: CASSREDSLPGETQYF. CDR3 DNA: TGCGCCAGCAGCCGAGAGGACAGCCTCCCGGGTGAGACCCAGTACTTC.

V is TRBV11-2 and J is TRBJ1-5; no clear D. The ends were cut back, 5 bases at V and 2 bases at J, with 13 bases in the middle. CDR3 length: 15 amino acids. Germline V lookup: CDR1 SGHAT, CDR2 FQNNGV. The CDR3 bases are TGTGCCAGCAGCAAATCGGGGAGGGGCAATCAGCCCCAGCATTTT. This gives the protein CASSKSGRGNQPQHF.

This rearrangement joins TRBV9 to TRBJ2-5; D possibly corresponds to TRBD2 (6 bases). CDR1 is SGDLS, CDR2 YYNGEE, per germline. Trimming removed 4 bases at V and 5 bases at J, with 27 bases between. This CDR3 is 18 amino acids long. DNA for the CDR3: TGTGCCAGCAGCCCCAGGCGACTAGTTGGGGGGATCGAGGAGACCCAGTACTTC. This sequence encodes CASSPRRLVGGIEETQYF.

This clonotype was picked up a small number of times. The genes are TRBV29-1 and TRBJ2-1; D may correspond to TRBD1 or TRBD2 (5 bases each). Germline CDR1 is SQVTM and CDR2 is ANQGSEA. CDR3 length equals 13 residues. V gave up 4 bases and J gave up 6 bases, with 13 bases separating them. For the CDR3, the DNA is TGCAGCGTTGGGGACGGACCCCTCAATGAGCAGTTCTTC. This sequence encodes CSVGDGPLNEQFF.

The chain links TRBV10-3 to TRBJ1-5, with D possibly being TRBD1 (5 bases). Trimming shortened V by 3 bases and J by 5 bases, and 14 bases separated the two germline ends. The CDR3 totals 15 residues. From germline, CDR1 is ENHRY and CDR2 SYGVKD. Here the CDR3 reads CAISEWGTLDQPQHF. CDR3 sequence (DNA): TGTGCCATCAGTGAATGGGGGACCCTCGATCAGCCCCAGCATTTT.

The chain combines TRBV12-3 or TRBV12-4 with TRBJ2-7; D might be TRBD2 (5 bases). The CDR3 is 15 amino acids. Trimming left V 3 bases short and J 0 bases short, with 12 bases between. CDR3 protein: CASSLWAGSSYEQYF. In DNA form, the CDR3 reads TGTGCCAGCAGTTTGTGGGCGGGCTCCTCCTACGAGCAGTACTTC.

This chain links TRBV12-3 or TRBV12-4 with TRBJ2-5; possibly TRBD2 for D (5 bases). V was shortened by 5 bases and J by 5 bases, with 12 bases between the two germline ends. The CDR3 extends over 13 amino acids. CDR3 loop: CASSTRGSETQYF. DNA of the CDR3: TGTGCCAGCAGTACCCGAGGGTCTGAGACCCAGTACTTC.